These 21 T cell receptor beta chains came from one sample sequenced in a study of blood T cell repertoires in COVID-19 (dated by TCRdb to the early 2020s). Library creation used the immunoSEQ multiplex PCR assay. Drawn from immuneACCESS, this table holds only the in-frame rearrangements with V and J called that TCRdb kept. Clones are partly lost; checked studies trace under half to an unresolved V gene and leave the rest unexplained. The sample records some 460,000 clones, 75% to 90% of which are singletons. Together, the top ten hold 4% to 4.5% of the sample. The sample consisted of peripheral blood. These receptors all stem from a woman in her twenties or thirties with acute or convalescent COVID-19.

Note on this clone: Distinct nucleotide sequences in the sample also encode this CDR3. The V call is TRBV28, the J call TRBJ2-2; a weak D match, TRBD1 (6 bases). The CDR3 has 14 amino acids. The germline V gene has CDR1 MDHEN and CDR2 SYDVKM. V dropped 7 bases and J dropped 8 bases, with 17 bases sitting between them. CDR3 in amino acids: CASIGGGPGGELFF. CDR3 DNA: TGTGCCAGCATTGGTGGGGGCCCAGGGGGGGAGCTGTTTTTT.

V usage is TRBV6-5 and J usage is TRBJ1-1; D possibly corresponds to TRBD1 (5 bases). Per the germline V gene, CDR1 is MNHEY and CDR2 is SVGAGI. V was shortened by 5 bases and J by 5 bases, with 12 bases between the two germline ends. This CDR3 is 13 amino acids long. CDR3 in DNA: TGTGCCAGCAGTCTCGGGGGGGGGACTGAAGCTTTCTTT. Encoded protein: CASSLGGGTEAFF.

The chain has TRBV7-9 and TRBJ1-1; the match to TRBD1 covers 9 bases. This CDR3 spans 16 amino acids. The V segment lost 5 bases and the J segment 4 bases; nucleotides outside the gene matches: 11. The germline V gene has CDR1 SEHNR and CDR2 FQNEAQ (reference sequence). The DNA of the CDR3 is TGTGCCAGCAGCCCGATGACAGGGGGAAAAGGCACTGAAGCTTTCTTT. It encodes CASSPMTGGKGTEAFF.

This chain uses TRBV7-9 with TRBJ2-3, with D tentatively TRBD2 (5 bases). The CDR3 runs 15 residues. Germline values: CDR1 SEHNR, CDR2 FQNEAQ (reference sequence). Trimming left V 3 bases short and J 2 bases short, with 12 bases between. In DNA form, the CDR3 reads TGTGCCAGCAGCTTGATGAGCGGAAACACAGATACGCAGTATTTT. Translated: CASSLMSGNTDTQYF.

This sequence joins TRBV2 and TRBJ2-1; TRBD2 aligns across 15 bases. The germline CDR1 and CDR2 sequences are SNHLY and FYNNEI. The junction had 7 bases not matched to a gene; V was cut back by 7 bases and J by 9 bases. The CDR3 length is 15 residues. DNA for the CDR3: TGTGCCAGCATGAGGACTAGCGGGGGGGCAGGTGAGCAGTTCTTC. Protein product: CASMRTSGGAGEQFF.

The chain is built from TRBV13 and TRBJ2-2; 9 nucleotides agree with TRBD1. This CDR3 is built from 15 residues. With V trimmed by 5 bases and J by 3 bases, 4 bases remained unmatched. Per the germline V gene, CDR1 is PRHDT and CDR2 is FYEKMQ (reference sequence). The CDR3, as DNA: TGTGCCAGCAGCCCTAGGACAGGGGACACCGGGGAGCTGTTTTTT. Translated: CASSPRTGDTGELFF.

This clone turned up a few times. The chain couples TRBV4-2 to TRBJ1-6; D uncertain. This CDR3 has 16 amino acids. The germline V gene has CDR1 LGHNA and CDR2 YNFKEQ. V dropped 0 bases and J dropped 0 bases, with 6 bases sitting between them. CDR3 sequence (DNA): TGTGCCAGCAGCCAAGAAGGGAGCTCCTATAATTCACCCCTCCACTTT. Amino acids: CASSQEGSSYNSPLHF.

V and J are TRBV9 and TRBJ2-1, with 7 nucleotides matching TRBD2. Per the germline V gene, CDR1 is SGDLS and CDR2 is YYNGEE. Trimming cost V 4 bases and J 9 bases; bases outside gene matches: 4. The CDR3 is 12 amino acids. CDR3 sequence (DNA): TGTGCCAGCAGCCTCGGACTAGGTGAGCAGTTCTTC. Translated: CASSLGLGEQFF.

The gene calls are TRBV14 and TRBJ2-1; tentatively, D is TRBD1 (5 bases). This CDR3 has 12 residues. CDR1 is SGHDN and CDR2 is FVKESK in the germline V gene. The V end was cut by 5 bases, the J end by 10 bases, with 12 bases between. The CDR3 loop reads CASSSQGFEQFF. The CDR3 nucleotides read TGTGCCAGCAGCTCCCAGGGTTTCGAGCAGTTCTTC.

The chain links TRBV3-1 (or the pseudogene TRBV3-2) to TRBJ1-2; D is possibly TRBD1 (5 bases). Trimming shortened V by 1 base and J by 8 bases, and 14 bases separated the two germline ends. The germline V gene encodes CDR1 LGHDT and CDR2 YNNKEL (reference sequence). This CDR3 comprises 14 residues. The CDR3 sequence: CASSQGSGQGGYTF. The DNA of the CDR3 is TGTGCCAGCAGCCAAGGCTCAGGGCAAGGCGGCTACACCTTC.

As regards this clone: Other DNA sequences in the same sample also yield this CDR3. The chain combines TRBV6-5 with TRBJ2-7; 11 nucleotides match TRBD1. The CDR3 sequence is 15 residues long. Looked up from germline, CDR1 is MNHEY and CDR2 is SVGAGI. The ends lost 5 bases at V and 4 bases at J; junction bases unmatched: 7. CDR3 amino acids: CASSPTRDRGYEQYF. The CDR3 DNA reads TGTGCCAGCAGTCCGACCCGGGACAGGGGGTACGAGCAGTACTTC.

This sequence joins TRBV5-1 and TRBJ2-7, with TRBD2 matching over 8 bases. Trimming cost V 0 bases and J 2 bases; bases outside gene matches: 13. Germline CDR1 SGHRS, CDR2 YFSETQ. This CDR3 region has 18 residues. The CDR3 reads CASSLVGWAGGNTYEQYF. The CDR3 DNA reads TGCGCCAGCAGCTTGGTGGGATGGGCGGGGGGCAATACCTACGAGCAGTACTTC.

The chain is built from TRBV30 and TRBJ2-3; 8 positions match TRBD2. V trimming: 0 bases; J trimming: 2 bases; junction bases outside the gene matches: 4. The V gene's germline CDR1 is GTSNPN and CDR2 SVGIG (reference sequence). The CDR3 sequence is 15 residues long. The CDR3 protein is CAWSVGSGVTDTQYF. CDR3 DNA sequence: TGTGCCTGGAGTGTAGGTAGCGGGGTCACAGATACGCAGTATTTT.

This clone has a single count. The chain carries TRBV11-2 and TRBJ2-5; TRBD2 agrees at 13 bases. The V gene end was trimmed by 4 bases and the J gene end by 3 bases; junction bases not matched to a gene: 5. Germline assignment: CDR1 SGHAT and CDR2 FQNNGV. The length of the CDR3 is 16 residues. The CDR3 reads CASSWGLAGLKETQYF. In nucleotides, the CDR3 is TGTGCCAGCAGCTGGGGACTAGCGGGGTTGAAAGAGACCCAGTACTTC. Supplemented by reference TRBV11-2 and TRBJ2-5, the full variable domain reads EAGVAQSPRYKIIEKRQSVAFWCNPISGHATLYWYQQILGQGPKLLIQFQNNGVVDDSQLPKDRFSAERLKGVDSTLKIQPAKLEDSAVYLCASSWGLAGLKETQYFGPGTRLLVL.

The CDR3 coding sequence is TGTGCCAGCAGTTTCAGGGCTTTCAATCAGCCCCAGCATTTT. The encoded protein is CASSFRAFNQPQHF. This rearrangement joins TRBV27 to TRBJ1-5; TRBD1 is a possible D gene (5 bases). This CDR3 has 14 residues. The germline V gene encodes CDR1 MNHEY and CDR2 SMNVEV (reference sequence). Trimming took 3 bases from V and 3 from J, leaving 9 bases between them.

A few counts support this clone. The chain joins TRBV5-6 to TRBJ2-5; 10 bases line up with TRBD1. V shed 3 bases, J shed 6 bases, and the junction held 2 bases outside the gene matches. Germline-derived CDR1 and CDR2 are SGHDT and YYEEEE. This CDR3 spans 13 amino acids. The CDR3: CASSWDRGQTQYF. The DNA of the CDR3 is TGTGCCAGCAGCTGGGACAGGGGTCAGACCCAGTACTTC.

J is TRBJ2-1 and V is TRBV6-5; tentative D call: TRBD2 (7 bases). The CDR3 runs to 16 residues. V was shortened by 2 bases and J by 2 bases, with 13 bases between the two germline ends. Germline assignment: CDR1 MNHEY and CDR2 SVGAGI. CDR3 in amino acids: CASSYDMGGPYNEQFF. As DNA, the CDR3 is TGTGCCAGCAGTTACGACATGGGGGGGCCCTACAATGAGCAGTTCTTC.

The chain is built from TRBV5-1 and TRBJ2-7; no firm D call. The CDR3 spans 15 residues. Germline lookup yields CDR1 SGHRS and CDR2 YFSETQ. V was clipped by 0 bases and J by 4 bases, with 14 bases between them. This CDR3 is CASSLESRDRYEQYF. CDR3 nucleotides: TGCGCCAGCAGCTTGGAGTCTAGAGACCGTTACGAGCAGTACTTC.

The CDR3 loop reads CASSTGQNYGYTF. In nucleotides, the CDR3 is TGTGCCAGCAGCACTGGACAGAACTATGGCTACACCTTC. V usage is TRBV3-1 (or the pseudogene TRBV3-2) and J usage is TRBJ1-2, with TRBD1 as a possible D gene (6 bases). Per the germline V gene, CDR1 is LGHDT and CDR2 is YNNKEL (reference sequence). CDR3 size: 13 residues. With 5 bases removed from V and 2 bases from J, the gap between germline ends came to 9 bases.

The J gene is TRBJ1-2, the V gene TRBV9; the match to TRBD1 covers 12 bases. With 3 bases clipped from V and 8 bases from J, the junction kept 8 bases outside the gene matches. Germline V gene sequence: CDR1 SGDLS, CDR2 YYNGEE. CDR3 length equals 15 residues. DNA for the CDR3: TGTGCCAGCAGCGCCCAGGGACAGGGGGCTGAGGGCTACACCTTC. It codes for CASSAQGQGAEGYTF.

The chain recombines TRBV5-1 with TRBJ2-2; D might be TRBD1 (6 bases). Trimming took 9 bases from V and 5 from J, leaving 14 bases between them. The CDR3 has 13 amino acids. Germline V CDR1 and CDR2: SGHRS, YFSETQ. The DNA for the CDR3 is TGCGCCAACCGACTACAGGGAACCGGGGAGCTGTTTTTT. Translation: CANRLQGTGELFF.